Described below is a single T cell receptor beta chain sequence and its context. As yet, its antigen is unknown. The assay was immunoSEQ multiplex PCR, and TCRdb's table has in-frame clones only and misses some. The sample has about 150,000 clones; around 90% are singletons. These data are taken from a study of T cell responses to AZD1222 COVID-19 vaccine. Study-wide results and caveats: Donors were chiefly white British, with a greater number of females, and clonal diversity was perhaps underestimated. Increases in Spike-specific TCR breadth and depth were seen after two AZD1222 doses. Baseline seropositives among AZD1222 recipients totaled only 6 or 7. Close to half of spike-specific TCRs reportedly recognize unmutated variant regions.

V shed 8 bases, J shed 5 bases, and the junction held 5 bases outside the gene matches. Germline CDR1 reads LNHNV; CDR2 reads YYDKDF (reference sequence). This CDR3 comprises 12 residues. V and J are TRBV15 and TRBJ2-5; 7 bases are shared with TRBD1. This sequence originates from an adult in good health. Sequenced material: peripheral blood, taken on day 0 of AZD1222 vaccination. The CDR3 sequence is CATAQGRETQYF. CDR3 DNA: TGTGCCACCGCACAGGGGCGGGAGACCCAGTACTTC.